Sequencing of this T cell receptor (beta chain) was carried out in a study of blood T cell repertoires in COVID-19 (TCRdb year 2020). Background for the entire study: The collaborator samples originated in the United States, Italy and Spain and spanned the acute and convalescent phases of COVID-19. The repertoires were made available in a free public database intended to serve as a resource for research on the immune response to SARS-CoV-2. Deeply sampled blood TCRbeta repertoires from subjects exposed to, actively infected with, or recovered from COVID-19 were included in the dataset. Where available, HLA class I and class II types were taken from metadata supplied by the sample provider and were not determined by assay-based typing. The material from the prospective study consisted of cDNA or gDNA derived from T cells, B-cell-depleted T cells, or PBMCs. Samples came from the ongoing ImmuneRACE study (first 160 participants) plus 1,254 subjects from 6 global collaborators. Sample metadata almost always included a de-identified subject ID, COVID-19 status, age in years and sex.

The immunoSEQ Assay, a bias-controlled multiplex PCR, was used to amplify TCRbeta CDR3 regions from genomic DNA. From the authors' description of their analysis: Nucleated cell counts per sample were estimated from amplification of reference gene primers within the assay. To quantify the absolute abundance of each unique TCRbeta CDR3 rearrangement, sequence reads were collapsed and filtered. For each sample, productive Simpson clonality was calculated as the square root of Simpson's diversity index across productive rearrangements. The table comes from immuneACCESS by way of TCRdb, which keeps in-frame sequences with V and J called. Part of the clones is missing from these tables; in studies checked, under half for an unresolved V gene and the rest for unknown reasons. Clonal size and the V and J genes are those of that table, whereas D and trimming came from the DNA. The sample contains approximately 130,000 clones, approximately 83% of them found a single time. The ten top clones hold 8.5% to 10% of the sample.

As for this clone: The clone's antigen remains unknown. The input lacks base qualities; no much larger clone sits a single base away.

The research as a whole found: Clinical and demographic metadata were provided uncurated, with the amount varying by source and participant.

CDR1 and CDR2 are read off the germline V gene as MNHEY and SVGAGI. V and J are truncated by 7 bases and 6 bases respectively, leaving an intervening sequence of 7 bases. From its cysteine to its phenylalanine, the CDR3 spans 11 amino acids. The DNA shown is the 33-base CDR3, in frame from base 1. Each collaborating institution followed its own protocols to collect whole blood in K2EDTA tubes. For TCRbeta analysis, collaborators shipped samples in one of three forms: frozen whole blood, isolated PBMCs, or DNA extracted from either of those sample types. The source is a man aged 40-49 years with active or convalescent COVID-19. The chain is encoded by TRBV6-5 joined to TRBJ1-3; too little of a D gene remains to name it. Sequenced sample: peripheral blood. The CDR3 corresponds to CASKRENTIYF. The DNA sequence is as follows: TGTGCCAGCAAAAGAGAAAACACCATATATTTT.